The clone carrying this TCR beta chain was seen a handful of times. The antigen is unknown. The CDR3 has 13 amino acids. Trimming cost V 4 bases and J 4 bases, with 13 bases left between them. Germline V gene lookup returns CDR1 SQVTM and CDR2 ANQGSEA. The sample comes from a study of beta chain features in type 1 diabetes. Reverse transcribing all isolated RNA meant expressed TCRB transcripts were sequenced. TCRdb's table, derived via immunoSEQ multiplex PCR, lists solely in-frame clones and lacks some. The data show about 330,000 clones, roughly 9.6% seen once. Study-level points and caveats: Type 1 diabetes patients had fewer VDJ junction insertions and more deletions. For patients, the naive, central memory and Treg TCRB repertoires appeared more alike than for healthy donors.

Sequencing was done on a sample of naive CD4+ T cells from blood. The receptor comes from a young woman in good health. This rearrangement joins TRBV29-1 to TRBJ1-1, with D uncertain. The CDR3 sequence is CSVGPGASTEAFF. The CDR3 DNA is TGCAGCGTTGGACCGGGAGCAAGCACTGAAGCTTTCTTT.